This T cell receptor (beta chain) emerged from a study of shared clonotypes between healthy human individuals. Overall study: CD8 memory received one plate per donor, CD8 naive two, CD4 memory three and CD4 naive three. General observations from the study: Investigators expected sequencing depth to affect clonotype sharing among donors. Relative to their counterparts shared across all four donors, non-shared clonotypes exhibited diminished generation probabilities.

Of note for this clone: Its antigen is currently unknown.

Methods used by the authors: ImmunoSEQ output held junction-only sequences without quality scores, so filtering differed. Here immunoSEQ multiplex PCR was the method, and the copy in TCRdb shows in-frame clones only, minus some. That table is the source of V, J and clone size, and D and trimming were worked out from the DNA. The data hold about 610,000 clones, with roughly 97% observed a single time. The V and J ends lost 3 bases and 4 bases, in that order; junction bases with no gene match: 10. This CDR3 spans 16 amino acids. Germline loops: CDR1 LNHDA, CDR2 SQIVND (reference sequence). The sample taken for sequencing was naive CD4+ T cells sorted from blood. Noted subset: CD45RA+ positively selected. The chain couples TRBV19 to TRBJ2-5, with 8 bases lining up with TRBD1. The receptor was derived from a woman aged 25 to 45 in good health. The DNA for the CDR3 is TGTGCCAGTAGTATCGGTCACAGGGGGGTAGGAGAGACCCAGTACTTC. Amino acids: CASSIGHRGVGETQYF. The full variable domain, its missing parts supplied by reference TRBV19 and TRBJ2-5, is DGGITQSPKYLFRKEGQNVTLSCEQNLNHDAMYWYRQDPGQGLRLIYYSQIVNDFQKGDIAEGYSVSREKKESFPLTVTSAQKNPTAFYLCASSIGHRGVGETQYFGPGTRLLVL.